A single sample is the source of the 18 T cell receptor beta chains below, sequenced in a study of T cells in localized non-small cell lung cancer. The method was immunoSEQ multiplex PCR; TCRdb's version includes in-frame clones alone and lacks a portion of them. The data show approximately 23,000 clones, approximately 91% seen once. This specimen was peripheral blood, taken before any cancer treatment. The receptor set was obtained from a male donor at least 60 years old with stage I lung adenocarcinoma.

This clone was recorded once. The V gene is TRBV7-8, the J gene TRBJ2-2, with 7 bases lining up with TRBD2. The CDR3 is made up of 16 amino acids. The V gene's germline CDR1 is SGHVS and CDR2 FQNEAQ. The V gene end was trimmed by 1 base and the J gene end by 1 base; junction bases not matched to a gene: 3. CDR3 loop: CASSLGQRGNTGELFF. The CDR3 region has the DNA TGTGCCAGCAGCTTAGGACAGCGGGGGAACACCGGGGAGCTGTTTTTT.

This chain connects TRBV18 to TRBJ2-3; 9 bases line up with TRBD1. Germline loops: CDR1 KGHSH, CDR2 LQKENI. The CDR3 runs 15 residues. Trimming took 6 bases from V and 0 from J; bases not matched to a gene: 4. In DNA, the CDR3 is TGTGCCAGCTCGGGTGGACAGGGGAGCACAGATACGCAGTATTTT. Encoded protein: CASSGGQGSTDTQYF.

The CDR3 region is CASSPQQGAGRNEQFF. The CDR3 DNA is TGTGCCAGCAGCCCGCAACAGGGGGCTGGTAGGAATGAGCAGTTCTTC. The gene calls are TRBV7-8 and TRBJ2-1, with 9 bases that match TRBD1. V shed 5 bases, J shed 7 bases, and the junction held 12 bases outside the gene matches. Germline V lookup: CDR1 SGHVS, CDR2 FQNEAQ. The CDR3 has 16 residues. The full variable domain, completed using reference TRBV7-8 and TRBJ2-1, is GAGVSQSPRYKVAKRGQDVALRCDPISGHVSLFWYQQALGQGPEFLTYFQNEAQLDKSGLPSDRFFAERPEGSVSTLKIQRTQQEDSAVYLCASSPQQGAGRNEQFFGPGTRLTVL.

The V and J genes are TRBV25-1 and TRBJ2-7; the match to TRBD1 covers 11 bases. Per the germline V gene, CDR1 is MGHDK and CDR2 is SYGVNS. This CDR3 is 16 amino acids long. J lost 3 bases, V lost 1 base, and 5 bases had no gene match. In nucleotides, the CDR3 is TGTGCCAGCAGTGAATTGGGGGACAGGGGGTTCTACGAGCAGTACTTC. As protein: CASSELGDRGFYEQYF.

The rearrangement uses TRBV7-2 and TRBJ2-5; no definite D call. Germline V gene lookup returns CDR1 SGHTA and CDR2 FQGNSA. The CDR3 runs 14 residues. Trimming shortened V by 1 base and J by 4 bases, and 10 bases separated the two germline ends. This CDR3 reads CASSLGYLSETQYF. The CDR3 nucleotides are TGTGCCAGCAGCTTAGGGTATCTATCAGAGACCCAGTACTTC.

This chain connects TRBV15 to TRBJ1-1; D ambiguous. V was clipped by 0 bases and J by 7 bases, with 15 bases between them. CDR1 is LNHNV, CDR2 YYDKDF, per germline (reference sequence). The CDR3 runs to 15 residues. The CDR3 loop is CATSRDQRRGYEAFF. The CDR3, as DNA: TGTGCCACCAGCAGAGATCAAAGACGAGGTTATGAAGCTTTCTTT.

The J gene is TRBJ2-3, the V gene TRBV19; tentative D call: TRBD2 (5 bases). The CDR3 extends over 15 amino acids. CDR1 and CDR2 (germline): LNHDA, SQIVND (reference sequence). The V end lost 3 bases, the J end lost 3 bases, and 13 bases lay between the germline ends. The CDR3 DNA is TGTGCCAGTAGTATTGGGCGGGTTGAGACAGATACGCAGTATTTT. It encodes CASSIGRVETDTQYF.

The V and J genes are TRBV19 and TRBJ2-7; TRBD1 matches 9 bases. CDR3 length: 15 residues. The ends lost 5 bases at V and 4 bases at J; junction bases unmatched: 9. The germline CDR1 and CDR2 sequences are LNHDA and SQIVND (reference sequence). DNA for the CDR3: TGTGCCAGTAGTGCCCCGGGACAGGGTCGGTACGAGCAGTACTTC. Amino acid sequence: CASSAPGQGRYEQYF.

This chain connects TRBV9 to TRBJ1-1; no clear D gene. With 4 bases removed from V and 2 bases from J, the gap between germline ends came to 12 bases. This CDR3 has 14 amino acids. CDR1 and CDR2 from the germline V gene are SGDLS and YYNGEE. The CDR3 is CASSRAQINTEAFF. DNA of the CDR3: TGTGCCAGCAGCCGGGCGCAGATAAACACTGAAGCTTTCTTT.

The chain carries TRBV6-5 and TRBJ2-1; 7 bases agree with TRBD2. After removal of 4 bases from V and 8 bases from J, the junction contained 5 bases not matched to a gene. Germline V gene lookup returns CDR1 MNHEY and CDR2 SVGAGI. This CDR3 has 13 residues. The CDR3 sequence is CASSLTSRHEQFF. The CDR3, as DNA: TGTGCCAGCAGTTTGACTAGCAGGCATGAGCAGTTCTTC.

The CDR3 nucleotides are TGTGCCAGTAGGTCGGGGGCTAGCGGTACGTGGGATACGCAGTATTTT. Translation: CASRSGASGTWDTQYF. The chain employs TRBV19 and TRBJ2-3; the D gene is possibly TRBD2 (7 bases). The CDR3 has 16 amino acids. V shed 6 bases and J shed 6 bases, with 22 bases lying between them. Germline CDR1 is LNHDA and CDR2 is SQIVND (reference sequence).

This clone has only one observation. The chain is built from TRBV15 and TRBJ2-1, with 8 bases lining up with TRBD1. CDR1 LNHNV and CDR2 YYDKDF come from the germline V gene (reference sequence). The CDR3 spans 16 residues. The ends lost 1 base at V and 2 bases at J; junction bases unmatched: 4. The DNA of the CDR3 is TGTGCCACCAGCAGAGCGACAGGGGTCCCCTACAATGAGCAGTTCTTC. It specifies CATSRATGVPYNEQFF.

The chain uses TRBV6-6 and TRBJ2-5, with a possible D match to TRBD2 (6 bases). Germline CDR1 and CDR2: MNHNY and SVGAGI (reference sequence). V was clipped by 8 bases and J by 0 bases, with 10 bases between them. The CDR3 totals 13 residues. The chain's CDR3 is CASYGGNQETQYF. CDR3 in DNA: TGTGCCAGCTATGGCGGGAACCAAGAGACCCAGTACTTC.

This chain joins TRBV19 and TRBJ1-5; 8 nucleotides align to TRBD1. Per germline, CDR1 LNHDA and CDR2 SQIVND (reference sequence). The CDR3 consists of 14 residues. V gave up 3 bases and J gave up 6 bases; unmatched junction bases: 4. CDR3 sequence (DNA): TGTGCCAGTAGTATGACAGGGGAGGGTCAGCCCCAGCATTTT. It encodes CASSMTGEGQPQHF.

The V call is TRBV7-9, the J call TRBJ1-2; no reliable D call. The CDR3 covers 12 residues. In germline, CDR1 is SEHNR, CDR2 FQNEAQ (reference sequence). Trimming took off 6 bases at V and 6 bases at J, with 11 bases between the two ends. The CDR3 nucleotides read TGTGCCAGCAGTTTGTCACTGGATGGCTACACCTTC. Translated: CASSLSLDGYTF.

This sequence joins TRBV7-9 and TRBJ2-1, with D perhaps matching TRBD2 (6 bases). V lost 4 bases, J lost 3 bases, and 16 bases lay in between. The germline CDR1 and CDR2 sequences are SEHNR and FQNEAQ (reference sequence). The CDR3 is 16 amino acids. CDR3 sequence (DNA): TGTGCCAGCAGCTCCATGGGAGCGGGCTACTACAATGAGCAGTTCTTC. Protein sequence: CASSSMGAGYYNEQFF.

The CDR3 loop reads CAWSVKDQETQYF. CDR3 DNA sequence: TGTGCCTGGAGTGTAAAAGATCAAGAGACCCAGTACTTC. The chain uses TRBV30 and TRBJ2-5; D uncertain. CDR1 GTSNPN and CDR2 SVGIG come from the germline V gene (reference sequence). The CDR3 contains 13 residues. The V end was cut by 0 bases, the J end by 2 bases, with 7 bases between.

This clone has more than one count but fewer than ten. The V and J genes are TRBV2 and TRBJ2-1, with 7 bases that match TRBD2. CDR1 and CDR2 from the germline V gene are SNHLY and FYNNEI. The CDR3 has 15 amino acids. J lost 10 bases, V lost 0 bases, and 9 bases had no gene match. Here the CDR3 reads CASSEAEITAGEQFF. The CDR3 DNA reads as TGTGCCAGCAGTGAAGCTGAGATAACAGCGGGGGAGCAGTTCTTC.